This TCR beta chain comes out of a study of T-cell memory formation after mild COVID-19. Broader study findings: Among contracting clones, CD4+ were mainly CM/EM and CD8+ enriched in EMRA. That cross-reactive memory joined was suggested by some responding clones appearing in pre-infection memory.

Using constant-segment primers, 5'RACE produced TCR alpha and TCR beta cDNA libraries carrying sample barcodes and UMIs. TCRdb reprocessed the 5' RACE reads with MiXCR, giving one entry per CDR3 protein. The table lists approximately 400,000 distinct CDR3 sequences, 20% to 25% of them singletons. This clonotype was seen a handful of times. Its antigen is not identified. From germline, CDR1 is KGHDR and CDR2 SFDVKD. The germline V and J ends were trimmed by 10 bases and 3 bases, with 15 bases remaining between them. The CDR3 loop spans 14 amino acids. This sequence originates from an adult woman who had mild COVID-19 (a few samples of this study predate the infection). Cell type and time point are not known. Sequencing used PBMCs or a T cell subset sorted from them (not recorded which). This chain connects TRBV24-1 to TRBJ2-1; TRBD2 might be the D (6 bases). The CDR3 sequence: CATAGGMDYNEQFF. CDR3 nucleotides: TGTGCCACGGCGGGCGGGATGGACTACAATGAGCAGTTCTTC.